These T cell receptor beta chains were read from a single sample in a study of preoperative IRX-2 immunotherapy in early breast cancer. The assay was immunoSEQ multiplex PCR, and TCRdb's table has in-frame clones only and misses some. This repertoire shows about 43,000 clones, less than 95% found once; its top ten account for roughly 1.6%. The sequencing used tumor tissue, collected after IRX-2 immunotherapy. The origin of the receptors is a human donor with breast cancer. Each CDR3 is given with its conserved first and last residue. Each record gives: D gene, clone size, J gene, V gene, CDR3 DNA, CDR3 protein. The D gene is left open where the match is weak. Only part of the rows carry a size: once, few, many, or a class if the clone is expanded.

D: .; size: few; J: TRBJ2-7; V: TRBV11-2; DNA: TGTGCCAGCAGCCACCATGGGTCCTTAGGGCGGAACGAGCAGTACTTC; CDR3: CASSHHGSLGRNEQYF
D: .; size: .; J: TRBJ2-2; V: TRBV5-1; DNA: TGCGCCAGCACCGGGCAGGGGAACACCGGGGAGCTGTTTTTT; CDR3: CASTGQGNTGELFF
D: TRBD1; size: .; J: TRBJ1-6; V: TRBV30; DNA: TGTGCCTGGAGTCCCCGGACAGGGGTAGGATCACCCCTCCACTTT; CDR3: CAWSPRTGVGSPLHF
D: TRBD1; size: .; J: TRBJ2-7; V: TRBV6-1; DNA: TGTGCCAGCAGTTCCAGACAGGGCCACTCCTACGAGCAGTACTTC; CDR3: CASSSRQGHSYEQYF
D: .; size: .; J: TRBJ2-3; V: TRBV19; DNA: TGTGCCAGGCCCCCGGGACTTTGTACGCAGTATTTT; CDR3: CARPPGLCTQYF
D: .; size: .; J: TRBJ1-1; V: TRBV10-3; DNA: TGTGCCATCAGGACCTATGAGGGGGGCGGGCCGAACACTGAAGCTTTCTTT; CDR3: CAIRTYEGGGPNTEAFF
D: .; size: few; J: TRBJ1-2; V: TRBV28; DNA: TGTGCCAGCACCCGATGGCCGGAATATAACTATGGCTACACCTTC; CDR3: CASTRWPEYNYGYTF
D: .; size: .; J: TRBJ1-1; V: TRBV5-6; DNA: TGTGCCAGCAGGAGACTGACAGTGAACACTGAAGCTTTCTTT; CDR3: CASRRLTVNTEAFF
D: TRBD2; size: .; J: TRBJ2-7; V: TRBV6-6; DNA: TGTGCCAGCTGCAGGGGACTAGCGGGATACGAGCAGTACTTC; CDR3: CASCRGLAGYEQYF
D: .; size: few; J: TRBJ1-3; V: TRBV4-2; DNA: TGTGCCAGCAGCCAAGAAGTTGGGACGATCGGACCCTCTGGAAACACCATATATTTT; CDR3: CASSQEVGTIGPSGNTIYF
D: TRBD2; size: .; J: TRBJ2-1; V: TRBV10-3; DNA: TGTGCCATCAAGGGGACTAGCGGGAGGGGTGGTCATGAGCAGTTCTTC; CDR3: CAIKGTSGRGGHEQFF
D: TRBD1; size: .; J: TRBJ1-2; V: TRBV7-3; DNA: TGTGCCAGCAGCGACAGGGGGGGGTATGGCTACACCTTC; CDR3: CASSDRGGYGYTF
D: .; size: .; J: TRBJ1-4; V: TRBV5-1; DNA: TGCGCCAGCAGCTTGGAGGCCGATTATGCAACTAATGAAAAACTGTTTTTT; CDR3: CASSLEADYATNEKLFF
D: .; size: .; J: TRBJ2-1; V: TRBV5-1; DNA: TGCGCCAGCAGCTTGCTGGATGCAAACAATGAGCAGTTCTTC; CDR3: CASSLLDANNEQFF
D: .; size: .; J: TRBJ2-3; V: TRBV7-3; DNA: TGTGCCAGCAGCTTAAGTAGGAGCACAGATACGCAGTATTTT; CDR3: CASSLSRSTDTQYF
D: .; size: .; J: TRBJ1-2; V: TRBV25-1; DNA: TGTGCCAGCACTTCCCCCGGGACAATCGGGGGCTACACCTTC; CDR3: CASTSPGTIGGYTF
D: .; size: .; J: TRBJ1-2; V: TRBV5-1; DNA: TGCGCCAGCACGTACGAGCTAGCGGATGGCTACACCTTC; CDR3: CASTYELADGYTF
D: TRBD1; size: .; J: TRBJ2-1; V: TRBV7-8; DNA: TGTGCCAGCAGCTTAGAAACAGGGGGTAGTGAGCAGTTCTTC; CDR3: CASSLETGGSEQFF
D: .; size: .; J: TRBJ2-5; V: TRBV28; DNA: TGTGCCAGCAGTTTTTCCCTAGCTACATCGTCGGTAGAGACCCAGTACTTC; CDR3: CASSFSLATSSVETQYF
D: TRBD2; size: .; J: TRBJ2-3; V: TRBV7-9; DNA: TGTGCCAGCAGCCCCCGGGCTAGCGGGAGGGTTATAATCCATCCGCAGTATTTT; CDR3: CASSPRASGRVIIHPQYF
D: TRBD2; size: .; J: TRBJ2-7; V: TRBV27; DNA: TGTGCCAGCAGTTTGCGGGGGTCCTACGAGCAGTACTTC; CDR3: CASSLRGSYEQYF
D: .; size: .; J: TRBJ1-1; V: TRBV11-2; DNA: TGTGCCAGCAGCTTAGATTTGGGGAATCTGAACACTGAAGCTTTCTTT; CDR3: CASSLDLGNLNTEAFF
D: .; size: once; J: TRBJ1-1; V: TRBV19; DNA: TGTGCCAGTAGTATTGTGGGCAGGGGAGAAGCTTTCTTT; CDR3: CASSIVGRGEAFF
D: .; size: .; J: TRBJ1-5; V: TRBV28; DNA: TGTGCCAGCAGTTCGGGACTTCTCAATCAGCCCCAGCATTTT; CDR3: CASSSGLLNQPQHF
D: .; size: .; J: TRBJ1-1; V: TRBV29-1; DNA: TGCAGCGTTGCGGGGGTCACTGAAGCTTTCTTT; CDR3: CSVAGVTEAFF
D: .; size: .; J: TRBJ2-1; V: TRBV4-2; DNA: TGTGCCAGCAGCCAAGTAGGGGGGCCTGAATCCTACAATGAGCAGTTCTTC; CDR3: CASSQVGGPESYNEQFF
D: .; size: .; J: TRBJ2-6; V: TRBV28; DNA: TGTGCCAGCACCGTCCCTGGAGGTGGGGCCAACGTCCTGACTTTC; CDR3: CASTVPGGGANVLTF
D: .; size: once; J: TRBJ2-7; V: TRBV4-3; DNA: TGCGCCAGCAGCCAAGACCTGAATCTCTACGAGCAGTACTTC; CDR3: CASSQDLNLYEQYF
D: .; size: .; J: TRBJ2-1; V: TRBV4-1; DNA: TGCGCCAGCAGCAGCGCCCGCCTGCAGTTCTTC; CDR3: CASSSARLQFF
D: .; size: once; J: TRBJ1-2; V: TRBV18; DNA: TGTGCCAGCTGTCGTGGGTACTCATATGGCTACACCTTC; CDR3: CASCRGYSYGYTF
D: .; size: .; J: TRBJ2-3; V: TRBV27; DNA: TGTGCCAGCAGTTTATGGGGACTGGTAAGCACAGATACGCAGTATTTT; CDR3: CASSLWGLVSTDTQYF
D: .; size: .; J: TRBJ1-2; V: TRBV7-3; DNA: TGTGCCAGCAGCTTACCGGGTGGCAATGGCTACACCTTC; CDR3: CASSLPGGNGYTF
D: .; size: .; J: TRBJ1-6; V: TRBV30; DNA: TGTGCCTGGGGGTCACCCCTCCACTTT; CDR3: CAWGSPLHF
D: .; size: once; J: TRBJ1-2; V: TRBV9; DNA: TGTGCCAGCAGCAGCCCGCTCAGGCAAAAGCCACAGGGTGGTGGCTACACCTTC; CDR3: CASSSPLRQKPQGGGYTF
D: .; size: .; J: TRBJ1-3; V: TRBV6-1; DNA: TGTGCCGGAAGAACAGGCTACACCATATATTTT; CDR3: CAGRTGYTIYF
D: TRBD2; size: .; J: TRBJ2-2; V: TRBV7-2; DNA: TGTGCCAGCAGCTTCGGACTAGCATCCGGGGAGCTGTTTTTT; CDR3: CASSFGLASGELFF
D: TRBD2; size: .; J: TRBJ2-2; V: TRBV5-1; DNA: TGCGCCAGCACCTCATTAGCGGGAGGGAACACCGGGGAGCTGTTTTTT; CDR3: CASTSLAGGNTGELFF